One sample yielded the 10 T cell receptor beta chains listed below, sequenced in a study of T cells in women clearing cervical HPV infection. TCRdb's table, derived via immunoSEQ multiplex PCR, lists solely in-frame clones and lacks some. There are tens of thousands of clones in the sample, with about 1.6% held by the top ten. The sample was blood buffy coat. Receptors were obtained from a woman aged 18 to 75 with a cervical HPV16 infection that either progressed to CIN3+ or cleared (not recorded which).

With respect to this clone: The read finishes 3 residues shy of the CDR3 end, and the germline J gene is used to complete it. V is TRBV11-2 and J is TRBJ2-7; a weak D match, TRBD1 (5 bases). CDR3 size: 13 residues. The ends were cut back, 3 bases at V and 6 bases at J, with 12 bases in the middle. Germline assignment: CDR1 SGHAT and CDR2 FQNNGV. CDR3 DNA, as far as it was read: TGTGCCAGCAGCTTTATAGGGGCAGGCGAG. Amino acids: CASSFIGAGE. The whole CDR3 sequence is CASSFIGAGEQYF.

With regard to this clone: The read is 3 residues too short to cover the CDR3 end, so that end is filled in from the germline J gene. The V call is TRBV5-1, the J call TRBJ2-2, with TRBD1 matching 8 bases. After removal of 4 bases from V and 3 bases from J, the junction contained 5 bases not matched to a gene. The CDR3 runs to 15 residues. Germline CDR1 SGHRS, CDR2 YFSETQ. CDR3 protein: CASSRDRTYTGELFF. The DNA read from the CDR3 is TGCGCCAGCAGCCGGGACAGGACATACACCGGGGAG.

A note on this clone: The read comes to an end 3 residues before the CDR3 does, leaving the germline J gene to fill in the end. J is TRBJ1-5 and V is TRBV5-4; 7 nucleotides align to TRBD1. The CDR3 is 15 amino acids. The J segment lost 4 bases and the V segment lost 4 bases, leaving 8 bases of the junction unmatched. Germline CDR1 SGHNT, CDR2 YYREEE (reference sequence). The CDR3 protein is CASSSGTAPNQPQHF. The DNA read from the CDR3 is TGTGCCAGCAGCAGTGGGACAGCACCTAATCAGCCC.

About this clone itself: The read ends 3 residues before the CDR3 terminus; that terminus is restored from the germline J gene. The chain is built from TRBV7-6 and TRBJ1-1; a possible D gene is TRBD1 (6 bases). This CDR3 comprises 15 residues. With 4 bases removed from V and 0 bases from J, the gap between germline ends came to 12 bases. CDR1 and CDR2 (germline): SGHVS, FNYEAQ. The covered CDR3 bases are TGTGCCAGCAGCTCGGACAGACTAATGAACACTGAA. Translated: CASSSDRLMNTE. The complete CDR3 reads CASSSDRLMNTEAFF.

Concerning this clone: The read falls 3 residues short of the CDR3 end, and the missing part is taken from the germline J gene. V and J are TRBV27 and TRBJ2-1, with 16 bases identical to TRBD2. The CDR3 extends over 16 amino acids. The V gene end was trimmed by 4 bases and the J gene end by 8 bases; junction bases not matched to a gene: 5. Germline loops: CDR1 MNHEY, CDR2 SMNVEV (reference sequence). Partial CDR3 DNA: TGTGCCAGCAGTTCCGGGACTAGCGGGGGGGCCCATGAG. This gives the protein CASSSGTSGGAHE. In full, the CDR3 is CASSSGTSGGAHEQFF.

About this clone: The read stops 3 residues short of the end of the CDR3; the missing end is completed from the germline J gene. The V and J genes are TRBV5-1 and TRBJ1-6; tentative D call: TRBD1 (6 bases). Germline lookup yields CDR1 SGHRS and CDR2 YFSETQ. Trimming took 0 bases from V and 10 from J, leaving 14 bases between them. CDR3 length: 15 residues. The covered CDR3 bases are TGCGCCAGCAGCTTGGGGCGACAGGATGTATCACCC. Residues: CASSLGRQDVSP. The whole CDR3 reads CASSLGRQDVSPLHF.

Points on this clone: Read sequence stops 3 residues before the CDR3 end, and the germline J gene provides the missing end. The V gene is TRBV7-2, the J gene TRBJ2-7; 10 bases line up with TRBD2. Germline-derived CDR1 and CDR2 are SGHTA and FQGNSA. J was trimmed by 3 bases and V by 8 bases; bases with no gene match: 4. This CDR3 contains 13 residues. CDR3 sequence: CASQREGLYEQYF. Partial CDR3 DNA: TGTGCCAGCCAGCGGGAGGGCCTCTACGAG.

CDR3: CSAIPVRANTEAFF. CDR3 bases read: TGCAGTGCTATTCCAGTGCGGGCGAACACTGAA. V is TRBV20-1 and J is TRBJ1-1; no firm D call. The CDR3 goes on 3 residues after the read ends, and that part is filled in from the germline J gene. V was pared by 4 bases and J by 1 base, with 13 bases between. The CDR3 length is 14 residues. Germline CDR1 and CDR2: DFQATT and SNEGSKA (reference sequence).

On this clone itself: The read stops 3 residues short of the end of the CDR3; the missing end is completed from the germline J gene. The chain has TRBV20-1 and TRBJ2-7, with TRBD2 identical over 9 bases. CDR3 size: 14 residues. Unmatched junction bases numbered 6, after V lost 3 bases and J lost 3 bases. Looked up from germline, CDR1 is DFQATT and CDR2 is SNEGSKA (reference sequence). The CDR3 bases that were read are TGCAGTGCTAGGGTAAAGCGGGGGGACTACGAG. Its protein is CSARVKRGDYE. The CDR3 in full is CSARVKRGDYEQYF.

About this clone: The missing CDR3 end, 3 residues past where the read stops, is filled in from the germline J gene. The chain combines TRBV20-1 with TRBJ2-1; TRBD2 aligns across 14 bases. In germline, CDR1 is DFQATT, CDR2 SNEGSKA (reference sequence). Trimming took 7 bases from V and 3 from J; bases not matched to a gene: 11. The length of the CDR3 is 17 residues. This CDR3 reads CSVRTSGRQFIYNEQFF. The part of the CDR3 DNA that was read is TGCAGTGTCCGGACTAGCGGGAGGCAATTTATCTACAATGAG.